The T cell receptor beta chain under discussion was sequenced for a study of blood T cell repertoires in COVID-19. Study overall: Sources were T cells, B-cell-depleted T cells, or PBMCs; the material itself was cDNA or gDNA.

In the authors' workflow: Amplification with reference gene primers provided the estimates of nucleated cell counts. TCRdb's copy holds only in-frame clones and misses some; the assay was immunoSEQ multiplex PCR. V and J calls and clone size are as listed in that table; D and trimming were resolved from the DNA. In the table there are about 78,000 clones, around nine tenths of which are singletons. This sequence was found in a woman in her fifties or sixties with acute or convalescent COVID-19. Sequencing was carried out using peripheral blood.

Written as DNA, the CDR3 is TGTGCCAGCAGCTTAGAAAGTCCGCTAGATCAAGAGACCCAGTACTTC. Protein product: CASSLESPLDQETQYF. V is TRBV11-2 and J is TRBJ2-5, with D unclear. The CDR3 sequence is 16 residues long. V lost 0 bases to trimming and J lost 2 bases, with 13 bases between them. Per germline, CDR1 SGHAT and CDR2 FQNNGV. The variable domain in full, completed from reference TRBV11-2 and TRBJ2-5, reads EAGVAQSPRYKIIEKRQSVAFWCNPISGHATLYWYQQILGQGPKLLIQFQNNGVVDDSQLPKDRFSAERLKGVDSTLKIQPAKLEDSAVYLCASSLESPLDQETQYFGPGTRLLVL.